Below, 5 T cell receptor beta chains from the same sample are listed, as sequenced in a study of blood T cell repertoires in COVID-19. TCRdb keeps only in-frame clones here, not all; method: immunoSEQ multiplex PCR. Among 140,000 to 150,000 clones, roughly 89% were seen once, and the ten largest hold 5% to 7%. Sequencing was performed on PBMCs or T cells enriched from blood (not recorded which). These receptors were taken from a woman in her 50s who had been exposed to COVID-19.

The sample holds one count of this clone. This rearrangement joins TRBV7-2 to TRBJ2-2; D uncertain. This CDR3 contains 13 residues. V dropped 0 bases and J dropped 9 bases, with 8 bases sitting between them. Germline assignment: CDR1 SGHTA and CDR2 FQGNSA. CDR3 nucleotides: TGTGCCAGCAGCTTAGCCATCAGGCGGGAGCTGTTTTTT. Its translation: CASSLAIRRELFF.

The chain carries TRBV5-4 and TRBJ2-3; 13 nucleotides align to TRBD2. The V gene's germline CDR1 is SGHNT and CDR2 YYREEE (reference sequence). CDR3 length: 16 residues. V dropped 4 bases and J dropped 1; count of bases not matched to a gene: 3. CDR3 loop: CASSLGTSGGTDTQYF. The CDR3 nucleotides read TGTGCCAGCAGCCTGGGGACTAGCGGGGGCACAGATACGCAGTATTTT. Drawing the rest from reference TRBV5-4 and TRBJ2-3, the complete variable domain is ETGVTQSPTHLIKTRGQQVTLRCSSQSGHNTVSWYQQALGQGPQFIFQYYREEENGRGNFPPRFSGLQFPNYSSELNVNALELDDSALYLCASSLGTSGGTDTQYFGPGTRLTVL.

This chain joins TRBV5-1 and TRBJ1-4; D uncertain. CDR3 length: 14 amino acids. Germline lookup yields CDR1 SGHRS and CDR2 YFSETQ. V shed 1 base and J shed 4 bases, with 8 bases lying between them. The CDR3 DNA sequence: TGCGCCAGCAGCTTGAACAGCTATAATGAAAAACTGTTTTTT. This encodes CASSLNSYNEKLFF.

This chain links TRBV19 with TRBJ1-6; weak D call: TRBD1 (5 bases). The CDR3 runs 17 residues. Trimming shortened V by 3 bases and J by 4 bases, and 16 bases separated the two germline ends. The germline V gene has CDR1 LNHDA and CDR2 SQIVND (reference sequence). CDR3 coding DNA: TGTGCCAGTAGTATTGGGGGGGTCGGTGAATATAATTCACCCCTCCACTTT. Its protein product is CASSIGGVGEYNSPLHF. The full variable domain, its missing parts supplied by reference TRBV19 and TRBJ1-6, is DGGITQSPKYLFRKEGQNVTLSCEQNLNHDAMYWYRQDPGQGLRLIYYSQIVNDFQKGDIAEGYSVSREKKESFPLTVTSAQKNPTAFYLCASSIGGVGEYNSPLHFGNGTRLTVT.

This clone appeared a single time. The chain recombines TRBV27 with TRBJ1-1; weak D call: TRBD1 (5 bases). CDR1 MNHEY and CDR2 SMNVEV come from the germline V gene (reference sequence). Trimming removed 5 bases at V and 6 bases at J, with 13 bases between. The CDR3 spans 13 residues. CDR3 sequence: CASSKQGRAEAFF. The CDR3, as DNA: TGTGCCAGCAGTAAGCAGGGTCGGGCTGAAGCTTTCTTT.